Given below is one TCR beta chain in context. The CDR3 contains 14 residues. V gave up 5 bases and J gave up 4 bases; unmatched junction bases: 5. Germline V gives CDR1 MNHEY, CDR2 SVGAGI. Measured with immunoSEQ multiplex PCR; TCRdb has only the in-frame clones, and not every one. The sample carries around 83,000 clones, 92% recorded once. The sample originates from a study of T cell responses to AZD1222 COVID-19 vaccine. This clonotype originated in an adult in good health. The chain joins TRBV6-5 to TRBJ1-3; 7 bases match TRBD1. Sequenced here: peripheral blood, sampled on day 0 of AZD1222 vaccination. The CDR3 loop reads CASSRQGGGNTIYF. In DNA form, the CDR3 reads TGTGCCAGCAGTCGACAGGGAGGCGGAAACACCATATATTTT.